This T cell receptor (beta chain) is drawn from a study of control samples from healthy donors and cancer patients. Profiled with immunoSEQ multiplex PCR; TCRdb holds only in-frame clones, not every one. The sample carries more than 100,000 clones, approximately 89% recorded once. The material sequenced was blood. The TCR sequence derives from a man between 35 and 55 years old in good health.

Here the CDR3 DNA reads TGCGCCAGCAGTCAAGAACCAGCGGGGGCCGTAGAGACCCAGTACTTC. Protein product: CASSQEPAGAVETQYF. The gene calls are TRBV5-1 and TRBJ2-5, with 8 bases lining up with TRBD2. This CDR3 contains 16 residues. J gave up 4 bases and V 5 bases, and 13 bases lay outside the gene matches. Germline CDR1 reads SGHRS; CDR2 reads YFSETQ.